These 12 T cell receptor beta chains were sequenced from one sample in a study of blood T cell repertoires in COVID-19. The data were produced by immunoSEQ multiplex PCR, yet TCRdb's version contains in-frame clones alone and is incomplete. The data hold 250,000 to 350,000 clones, with over 75% observed a single time. The specimen sequenced was PBMCs or T cells enriched from blood (not recorded which). The receptor source for this set is a young woman who had recovered from COVID-19.

This clone was observed a few times. The chain carries TRBV14 and TRBJ1-2; a weak D match, TRBD1 (5 bases). CDR3 length equals 13 residues. The germline CDR1 and CDR2 sequences are SGHDN and FVKESK. V was cut by 4 bases and J by 5 bases, with 11 bases left in between. The CDR3 DNA sequence: TGTGCCAGCAGCCCGGCGGCAGGGTATGGCTACACCTTC. It codes for CASSPAAGYGYTF.

This sequence joins TRBV9 and TRBJ2-1; 15 bases are a match to TRBD2. This CDR3 spans 18 amino acids. The J segment lost 3 bases and the V segment lost 4 bases, leaving 8 bases of the junction unmatched. Germline CDR1 SGDLS, CDR2 YYNGEE. The CDR3 bases are TGTGCCAGCAGCTCCAAAGGGACTAGCGGGGGGTACTACAATGAGCAGTTCTTC. It codes for CASSSKGTSGGYYNEQFF. The full variable domain, in which reference TRBV9 and TRBJ2-1 provide the parts outside the CDR3, is DSGVTQTPKHLITATGQRVTLRCSPRSGDLSVYWYQQSLDQGLQFLIQYYNGEERAKGNILERFSAQQFPDLHSELNLSSLELGDSALYFCASSSKGTSGGYYNEQFFGPGTRLTVL.

The chain combines TRBV5-1 with TRBJ2-2; 9 bases are a match to TRBD2. Per the germline V gene, CDR1 is SGHRS and CDR2 is YFSETQ. There are 16 residues in the CDR3. J lost 6 bases, V lost 4 bases, and 10 bases had no gene match. CDR3 sequence reads: CASSGDSGGPAGELFF. As DNA, the CDR3 is TGCGCCAGCAGCGGGGATAGCGGGGGCCCAGCCGGGGAGCTGTTTTTT.

The chain carries TRBV28 and TRBJ1-1; 8 nucleotides align to TRBD1. The V and J ends lost 4 bases and 5 bases, in that order; junction bases with no gene match: 6. CDR1 MDHEN and CDR2 SYDVKM come from the germline V gene. The CDR3 runs 14 residues. CDR3 region: CASSSQGAGTEAFF. For the CDR3, the DNA is TGTGCCAGCAGTTCCCAGGGGGCGGGGACTGAAGCTTTCTTT. Full variable domain (outside the CDR3, taken from reference TRBV28 and TRBJ1-1): DVKVTQSSRYLVKRTGEKVFLECVQDMDHENMFWYRQDPGLGLRLIYFSYDVKMKEKGDIPEGYSVSREKKERFSLILESASTNQTSMYLCASSSQGAGTEAFFGQGTRLTVV.

The gene calls are TRBV10-3 and TRBJ2-3; the match to TRBD2 covers 14 bases. The junction had 7 bases not matched to a gene; V was cut back by 8 bases and J by 6 bases. The V gene's germline CDR1 is ENHRY and CDR2 SYGVKD. This CDR3 spans 15 amino acids. The CDR3 protein is CAIRGLAGVLDTQYF. The CDR3 nucleotides read TGTGCCATCCGGGGACTAGCGGGGGTCCTGGATACGCAGTATTTT.

This chain links TRBV24-1 with TRBJ2-1; 8 bases match TRBD1. This CDR3 has 17 amino acids. Germline CDR1 is KGHDR and CDR2 is SFDVKD. Losses at the gene ends were 2 bases for V and 4 bases for J; bases not matched to a gene: 9. CDR3 residues: CATSDSAGTGMYNEQFF. Written as DNA, the CDR3 is TGTGCCACCAGTGATTCCGCCGGGACAGGCATGTACAATGAGCAGTTCTTC.

The V gene is TRBV18, the J gene TRBJ1-1, with D hard to call. Per germline, CDR1 KGHSH and CDR2 LQKENI. V was cut by 7 bases and J by 4 bases, with 16 bases left in between. This CDR3 comprises 14 residues. CDR3 sequence: CASFRNPEGTEAFF. CDR3 DNA: TGTGCCAGCTTCCGGAACCCTGAGGGCACTGAAGCTTTCTTT. The full variable domain, completed using reference TRBV18 and TRBJ1-1, is NAGVMQNPRHLVRRRGQEARLRCSPMKGHSHVYWYRQLPEEGLKFMVYLQKENIIDESGMPKERFSAEFPKEGPSILRIQQVVRGDSAAYFCASFRNPEGTEAFFGQGTRLTVV.

V usage is TRBV25-1 and J usage is TRBJ1-1; no definite D call. Deletions cut 4 bases from V and 7 bases from J, with 7 bases between. Germline V gene sequence: CDR1 MGHDK, CDR2 SYGVNS. The CDR3 is 11 amino acids. The CDR3: CASSGVIEAFF. The DNA of the CDR3 is TGTGCCAGCAGTGGAGTAATTGAAGCTTTCTTT.

This chain connects TRBV15 to TRBJ2-5; tentative D call: TRBD2 (5 bases). The CDR3 sequence is 15 residues long. Trimming left V 0 bases short and J 4 bases short, with 12 bases between. Germline V lookup: CDR1 LNHNV, CDR2 YYDKDF (reference sequence). The CDR3: CATSRDGQSGETQYF. CDR3 DNA sequence: TGTGCCACCAGCAGAGATGGGCAGAGCGGAGAGACCCAGTACTTC.

In nucleotides, the CDR3 is TGTGCCAGCAGCCCCGGGGTGATACCCACAGATACGCAGTATTTT. This translates into CASSPGVIPTDTQYF. The chain carries TRBV7-6 and TRBJ2-3; D may be TRBD2 (5 bases). The length of the CDR3 is 15 residues. Germline V gene lookup returns CDR1 SGHVS and CDR2 FNYEAQ. V lost 5 bases to trimming and J lost 2 bases, with 14 bases between them.

The chain carries TRBV7-2 and TRBJ1-4; 10 bases match TRBD1. This CDR3 spans 14 amino acids. Germline CDR1 SGHTA, CDR2 FQGNSA. Trimming cost V 5 bases and J 7 bases; bases outside gene matches: 4. The DNA of the CDR3 is TGTGCCAGCAGCCCAGGACAGGGGGGTGAAAAACTGTTTTTT. This codes for CASSPGQGGEKLFF. The whole variable domain, remainder taken from reference TRBV7-2 and TRBJ1-4, is GAGVSQSPSNKVTEKGKDVELRCDPISGHTALYWYRQSLGQGLEFLIYFQGNSAPDKSGLPSDRFSAERTGGSVSTLTIQRTQQEDSAVYLCASSPGQGGEKLFFGSGTQLSVL.

The chain has TRBV29-1 and TRBJ1-1, with 11 bases that match TRBD1. Germline CDR1 SQVTM, CDR2 ANQGSEA. J lost 7 bases, V lost 6 bases, and 4 bases had no gene match. This CDR3 region has 12 residues. The CDR3 DNA reads as TGCAGCGTCGGACAGGGGGCGATTGAAGCTTTCTTT. It specifies CSVGQGAIEAFF.